The clone carrying this T cell receptor beta chain was counted between two and nine times. Its antigen is not identified. TCRdb reanalysed the 5' RACE reads using MiXCR and keeps one entry per CDR3 protein. The sample has roughly 540,000 distinct CDR3 sequences, less than 25% seen once. The CDR3 runs to 13 residues. Germline V CDR1 and CDR2: MNHNS, SASEGT. V gave up 5 bases and J gave up 7 bases, with 13 bases separating them. This specimen belongs to a study of identical twins. Overall study findings and caveats: Out-of-frame TCR alpha sharing in monozygotic twins exceeded recombination model predictions.

These same data were also listed under a study on T cells expressing NK-cell markers. This second study notes: Sorted CD3+CD56-NKG2C+, CD3+CD56+NKG2C+ and CD3+CD56+NKG2C- T cells supplied the TCR beta repertoires. The study left the HCMV specificity of expanded NKG2C+ T cell clones unresolved.

The rearrangement links TRBV6-1 to TRBJ2-3; D possibly uses TRBD1 or TRBD2 (5 bases each). Sample: CD4+ T cells sorted from blood. The receptor was derived from a woman between 18 and 30 years old in good health. The CDR3 DNA follows: TGTGCCAGCAGTCCCGGGGCAGGGAATACGCAGTATTTT. Protein: CASSPGAGNTQYF.